The clone carrying this TCR beta chain was picked up a small number of times. The antigen is undetermined. The source of the sample is a study of vaccination and CD4 T cells after COVID-19. Treatment defined: approximately nine-day PBMC culture with coronavirus spike peptide pools or control peptides (ViraFEST assay). Peptide pools at 9.5 to 10 ug/ml stimulated roughly 1.9 million PBMCs per well with about 10 IU/ml IL-2. Sequenced with the Oncomine TCR Beta short-read assay was DNA taken from cultured CD4+ T cells. Someone extracted genomic DNA from cultured CD4+ T cells. In TCRdb, the PCR reads were re-called with MiXCR into one record per CDR3 protein. The repertoire consists of under 25,000 distinct CDR3 sequences, with about 27% occurring once and the leading ten covering roughly a tenth. J gave up 5 bases and V 6 bases, and 9 bases lay outside the gene matches. The germline V gene encodes CDR1 MNHEY and CDR2 SVGEGT. The CDR3 is made up of 14 amino acids.

This receptor was obtained from a human donor with COVID-19. V and J are TRBV6-2 or TRBV6-3 and TRBJ1-1, with 7 bases identical to TRBD1. Sequencing was done on a sample of cultured CD4+ T cells from blood. CDR3 DNA sequence: TGTGCCAGCAGCCAACAGGGGCTGGGGACTGAAGCTTTCTTT. Its translation is CASSQQGLGTEAFF.